This T cell receptor (beta chain) was obtained from a study of CXCR3-negative and CXCR3-positive naive CD8 T cells. Whole-study results and caveats: TRB CDR3 hydrophobicity was greater in CXCR3-positive naive cells than in CXCR3-negative naive cells.

The authors made the TRB cDNA libraries by 5' RACE using UMI labels. From the 5' RACE reads, TCRdb lists one entry per CDR3 protein and no DNA. The sample's table shows approximately 96,000 distinct CDR3 sequences. Germline V gives CDR1 DFQATT, CDR2 SNEGSKA (reference sequence). This CDR3 spans 15 amino acids. Worth noting for this clonotype: Its antigen is unknown.

The sequence was obtained from a human donor in good health. Some clones in this sample may be carry-over from other donors' samples. The chain is built from TRBV20-1 and TRBJ1-1; TCRdb's assignment of TRBD1 cannot be checked, as there is no DNA. The sample taken for sequencing was naive CXCR3+ CD8+ T cells from blood. Subset noted: CD45RO-CCR7+CD27+CD95- naive CD8+ T cells expressing CXCR3 (TNR3+). The CDR3 is CSARDWTTVNTEAFF.